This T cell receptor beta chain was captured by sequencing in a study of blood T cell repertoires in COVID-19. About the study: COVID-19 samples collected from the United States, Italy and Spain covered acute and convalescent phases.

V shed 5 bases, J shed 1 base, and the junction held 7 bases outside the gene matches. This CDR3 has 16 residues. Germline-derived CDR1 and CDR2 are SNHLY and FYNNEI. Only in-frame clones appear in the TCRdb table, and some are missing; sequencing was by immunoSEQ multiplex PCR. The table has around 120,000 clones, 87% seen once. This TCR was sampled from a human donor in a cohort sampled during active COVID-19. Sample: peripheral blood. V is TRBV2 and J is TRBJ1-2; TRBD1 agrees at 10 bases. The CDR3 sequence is CASSHRTGGNNYGYTF. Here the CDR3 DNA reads TGTGCCAGCAGTCACCGGACAGGGGGGAATAACTATGGCTACACCTTC.